This T cell receptor beta chain derives from a study of blood T cell repertoires in COVID-19 (dated by TCRdb to the early 2020s). Looking at the study overall: Collaborator samples came from the United States, Italy and Spain and covered acute and convalescent phases of COVID-19. The material from the prospective study consisted of cDNA or gDNA derived from T cells, B-cell-depleted T cells, or PBMCs. Subjects who had been exposed to COVID-19, were actively infected with it, or had recovered from it provided the deeply sampled blood TCRbeta repertoires that made up the dataset. A freely available public database, intended as a resource for researchers studying the immune response to SARS-CoV-2, is where the repertoires were released. Samples came from the ongoing ImmuneRACE study (first 160 participants) plus 1,254 subjects from 6 global collaborators. Nearly every sample came with metadata listing a de-identified subject ID, COVID-19 status, age in years and sex. Where available, HLA class I and class II types were obtained from metadata supplied by the sample provider rather than from assay-based typing.

The study at large found these results: Clinical and demographic metadata were provided uncurated, with the amount varying by source and participant.

TCRbeta CDR3 regions were amplified from genomic DNA by means of the immunoSEQ Assay, a bias-controlled multiplex PCR. On the study's bioinformatics: The number of nucleated cells in each sample was estimated from the amplification of reference gene primers within the assay. To quantify the absolute abundance of each unique TCRbeta CDR3 rearrangement, sequence reads were collapsed and filtered. Productive Simpson clonality was computed per sample as the square root of Simpson's diversity index over productive rearrangements. The table was pulled from immuneACCESS by TCRdb, which kept in-frame rearrangements only. Such tables lose some clones; where checked, under half of the loss comes from unresolved V genes, and the rest has no known cause. V and J calls and clone size follow that table, whereas D and trimming were derived from the DNA. The sample table shows hundreds of thousands of clones, and about 82% are seen once. The ten most abundant clones make up around 9.3% of the sample.

Whole blood was collected in K2EDTA tubes by collaborating institutions according to the institutions' own protocols. For TCRbeta analysis, collaborators shipped samples in one of three forms: frozen whole blood, isolated PBMCs, or DNA extracted from either of those sample types. For this clone: Which antigen it targets is not known. Base qualities were left out, and no much larger clone turns up one base away.

CDR1 and CDR2 were assigned from the germline V gene as SGDLS and YYNGEE. Taken from cysteine to phenylalanine, the CDR3 has 15 residues. CDR3 DNA is the only sequence kept; it has 45 bases, read in frame from the first base. The germline V end is reduced by 0 bases and the J end by 7 bases; junction bases left unmatched: 3. Input material: peripheral blood. The receptor chain draws on TRBV9 and TRBJ2-2, with TRBD2 identical over 10 junction bases. This TCR was sampled from a woman of 80 years or more with acute or convalescent COVID-19. The sequence in DNA is TGTGCCAGCAGCGTAGGGACTAGCGGACTCGGGGAGCTGTTTTTT. Protein translation: CASSVGTSGLGELFF. Extended through the reference TRBV9 and TRBJ2-2 proteins, this CDR3 yields the full variable domain: DSGVTQTPKHLITATGQRVTLRCSPRSGDLSVYWYQQSLDQGLQFLIQYYNGEERAKGNILERFSAQQFPDLHSELNLSSLELGDSALYFCASSVGTSGLGELFFGEGSRLTVL.